This TCR beta chain was retrieved from a study of blood T cell repertoires in COVID-19. Study at large: The study drew acute and convalescent COVID-19 samples from the United States, Italy and Spain. Sources were T cells, B-cell-depleted T cells, or PBMCs; the material itself was cDNA or gDNA.

As handled by the study authors: Counts of nucleated cells, estimated from reference gene primer amplification, were obtained. Only in-frame clones appear in the TCRdb table, and some are missing; sequencing was by immunoSEQ multiplex PCR. V and J calls plus clone size are reproduced from that table; the DNA served to infer D and trimming. The sample lists roughly 250,000 clones; more than 70% were seen once. Germline loops: CDR1 SGHRS, CDR2 YFSETQ. The trim removed 1 base at V and 5 bases at J, leaving 4 bases unmatched. The CDR3 length is 15 residues. Sequencing was carried out using peripheral blood. The clonotype comes from a man between 40 and 49 years old with active or convalescent COVID-19. The chain employs TRBV5-1 and TRBJ2-3, with TRBD2 identical over 10 bases. The CDR3 DNA is TGCGCCAGCAGCTTGACGCCTAGCGGGAGAGATACGCAGTATTTT. Protein product: CASSLTPSGRDTQYF.